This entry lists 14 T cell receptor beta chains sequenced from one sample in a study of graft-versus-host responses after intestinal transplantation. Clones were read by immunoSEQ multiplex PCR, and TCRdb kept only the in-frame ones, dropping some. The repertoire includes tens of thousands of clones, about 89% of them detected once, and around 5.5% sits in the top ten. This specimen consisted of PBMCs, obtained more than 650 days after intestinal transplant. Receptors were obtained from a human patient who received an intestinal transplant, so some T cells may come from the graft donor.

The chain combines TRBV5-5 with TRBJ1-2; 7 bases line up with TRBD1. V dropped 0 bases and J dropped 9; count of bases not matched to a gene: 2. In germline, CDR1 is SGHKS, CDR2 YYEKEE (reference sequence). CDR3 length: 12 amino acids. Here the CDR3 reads CASSLGDRSYTF. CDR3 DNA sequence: TGTGCCAGCAGCTTGGGGGACAGAAGCTACACCTTC.

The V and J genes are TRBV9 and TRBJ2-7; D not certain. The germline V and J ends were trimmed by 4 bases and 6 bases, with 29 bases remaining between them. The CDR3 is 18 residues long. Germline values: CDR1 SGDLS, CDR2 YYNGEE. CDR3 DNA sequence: TGTGCCAGCAGCTCGGATGGCGGAGACGTAGAGGAAACCCGCGAGCAGTACTTC. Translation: CASSSDGGDVEETREQYF.

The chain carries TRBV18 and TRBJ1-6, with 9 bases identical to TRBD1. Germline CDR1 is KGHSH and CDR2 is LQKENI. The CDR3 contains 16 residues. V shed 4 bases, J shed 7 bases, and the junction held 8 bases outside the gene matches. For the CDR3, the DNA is TGTGCCAGCTCACTCGGCGGACAGGGGAGAAATTCACCCCTCCACTTT. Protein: CASSLGGQGRNSPLHF.

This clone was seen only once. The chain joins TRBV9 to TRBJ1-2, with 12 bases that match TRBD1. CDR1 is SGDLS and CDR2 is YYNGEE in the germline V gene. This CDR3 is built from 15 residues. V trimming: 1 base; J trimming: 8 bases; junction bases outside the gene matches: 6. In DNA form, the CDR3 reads TGTGCCAGCAGCGTAAGGGACAGGGGGCGAGAGGGCTACACCTTC. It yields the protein CASSVRDRGREGYTF.

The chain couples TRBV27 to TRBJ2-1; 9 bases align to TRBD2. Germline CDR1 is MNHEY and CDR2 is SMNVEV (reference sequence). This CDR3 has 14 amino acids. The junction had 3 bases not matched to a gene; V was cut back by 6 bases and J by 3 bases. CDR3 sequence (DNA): TGTGCCAGCAGCCGACTAGCGGACTACAATGAGCAGTTCTTC. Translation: CASSRLADYNEQFF.

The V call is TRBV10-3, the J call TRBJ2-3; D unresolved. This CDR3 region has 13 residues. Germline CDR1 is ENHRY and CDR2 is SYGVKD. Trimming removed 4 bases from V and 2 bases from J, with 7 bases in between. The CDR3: CAISVTVTDTQYF. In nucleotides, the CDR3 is TGTGCCATCAGTGTAACAGTCACAGATACGCAGTATTTT.

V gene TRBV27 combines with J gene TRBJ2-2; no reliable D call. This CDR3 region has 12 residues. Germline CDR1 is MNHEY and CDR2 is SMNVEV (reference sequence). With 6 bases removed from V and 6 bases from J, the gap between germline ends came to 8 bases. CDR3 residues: CASRERAGELFF. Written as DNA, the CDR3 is TGTGCCAGCAGGGAGCGAGCCGGGGAGCTGTTTTTT.

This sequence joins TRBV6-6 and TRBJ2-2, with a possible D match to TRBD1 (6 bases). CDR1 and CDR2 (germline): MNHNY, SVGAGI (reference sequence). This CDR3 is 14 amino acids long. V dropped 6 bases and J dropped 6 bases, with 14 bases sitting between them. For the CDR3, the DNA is TGTGCCAGCAGCCTTACAGGGATCCCCGGGGAGCTGTTTTTT. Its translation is CASSLTGIPGELFF.

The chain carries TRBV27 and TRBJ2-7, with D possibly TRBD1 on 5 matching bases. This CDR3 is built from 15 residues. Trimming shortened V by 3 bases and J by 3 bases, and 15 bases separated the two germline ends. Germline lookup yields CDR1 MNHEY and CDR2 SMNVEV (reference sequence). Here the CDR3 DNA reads TGTGCCAGCAGTTTGGCCCAGGGTAGGAGCTACGAGCAGTACTTC. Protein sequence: CASSLAQGRSYEQYF.

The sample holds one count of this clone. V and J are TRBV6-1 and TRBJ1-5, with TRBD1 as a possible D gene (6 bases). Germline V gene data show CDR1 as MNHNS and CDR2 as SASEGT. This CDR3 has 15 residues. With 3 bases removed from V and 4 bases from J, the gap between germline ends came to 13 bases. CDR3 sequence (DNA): TGTGCCAGCAGTGACAGGAGAGGGGGAAATCAGCCCCAGCATTTT. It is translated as CASSDRRGGNQPQHF.

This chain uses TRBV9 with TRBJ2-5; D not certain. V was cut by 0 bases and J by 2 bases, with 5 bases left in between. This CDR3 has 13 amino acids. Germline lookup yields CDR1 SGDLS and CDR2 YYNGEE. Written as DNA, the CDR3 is TGTGCCAGCAGCGTAGGTTTACAAGAGACCCAGTACTTC. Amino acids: CASSVGLQETQYF.

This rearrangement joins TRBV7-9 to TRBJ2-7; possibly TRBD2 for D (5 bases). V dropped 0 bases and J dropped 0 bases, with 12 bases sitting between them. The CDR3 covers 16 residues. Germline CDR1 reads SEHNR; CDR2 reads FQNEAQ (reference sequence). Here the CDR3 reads CASSLAAGLLSYEQYF. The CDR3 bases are TGTGCCAGCAGCTTAGCGGCGGGTCTCCTCTCCTACGAGCAGTACTTC.

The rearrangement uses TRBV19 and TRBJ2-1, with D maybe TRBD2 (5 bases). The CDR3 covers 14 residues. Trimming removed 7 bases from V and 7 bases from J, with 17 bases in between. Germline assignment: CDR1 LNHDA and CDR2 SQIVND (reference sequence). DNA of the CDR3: TGTGCCAGTAATTTGGGTTGGTCGGGAAATGAGCAGTTCTTC. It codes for CASNLGWSGNEQFF. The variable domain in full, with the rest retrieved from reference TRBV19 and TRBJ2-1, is DGGITQSPKYLFRKEGQNVTLSCEQNLNHDAMYWYRQDPGQGLRLIYYSQIVNDFQKGDIAEGYSVSREKKESFPLTVTSAQKNPTAFYLCASNLGWSGNEQFFGPGTRLTVL.

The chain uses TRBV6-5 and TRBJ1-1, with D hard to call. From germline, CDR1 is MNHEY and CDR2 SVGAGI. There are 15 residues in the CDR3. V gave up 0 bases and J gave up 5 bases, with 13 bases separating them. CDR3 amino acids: CASSYSASRRTEAFF. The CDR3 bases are TGTGCCAGCAGTTACTCGGCGTCCAGGCGGACTGAAGCTTTCTTT.